This T cell receptor (beta chain) was retrieved from a study of blood T cell repertoires in COVID-19 (TCRdb year 2020). About the study as a whole: The collaborator samples originated in the United States, Italy and Spain and spanned the acute and convalescent phases of COVID-19. The dataset comprised deeply sampled blood TCRbeta repertoires from subjects exposed to, actively infected with, or recovered from COVID-19. The samples were drawn from two sources: the first 160 participants of the ongoing ImmuneRACE study, and 1,254 subjects contributed by 6 global collaborators. The prospective study material was composed of cDNA or gDNA derived from T cells, B-cell-depleted T cells, or PBMCs. HLA class I and class II types, where available, came from metadata supplied by the sample provider rather than from assay-based typing. The repertoires were released in a freely available public database meant as a resource for research on the immune response to SARS-CoV-2. Sample metadata almost always included a de-identified subject ID, COVID-19 status, age in years and sex.

TCRbeta CDR3 regions were amplified from genomic DNA using the immunoSEQ Assay, a bias-controlled multiplex PCR. On the authors' methods: The number of nucleated cells in each sample was estimated by amplification of reference gene primers within the assay. To quantify the absolute abundance of each unique TCRbeta CDR3 rearrangement, sequence reads were collapsed and filtered. For each sample, productive Simpson clonality was calculated by taking the square root of Simpson's diversity index across productive rearrangements. TCRdb limited this immuneACCESS table to in-frame rearrangements with V and J called. A share of clones is missing; checked studies link under half to unresolved V genes, and the rest is unexplained. V and J calls and clone size are those listed in that table; D and trimming were worked out from the DNA. This sample lists tens of thousands of clones; 87% were detected once. The ten largest account for more than 20% of the sample.

In Seattle, one collaborating source enrolled patients while the infection was active and tracked those patients longitudinally over the course of disease. Collaborating institutions collected whole blood in K2EDTA tubes following their own protocols. Collaborator samples were shipped for TCRbeta analysis as frozen whole blood, isolated PBMCs, or DNA extracted from either sample type. Comment on this clone: The specificity of this receptor is unknown. Nothing much larger sits one base from this clone, and base qualities are not available.

What the study reported, not specific to this receptor: The amount of clinical and demographic metadata varied by source and participant and was provided uncurated.

The CDR3 goes from the cysteine to the phenylalanine over 13 residues. Of the read, only the CDR3 DNA is kept; its 39 bases are in frame from base 1. V lost 6 bases and J lost 6 bases, and the count of bases not matched to a germline gene is 6. According to the germline V gene (reference sequence), CDR1 reads GTSNPN and CDR2 reads SVGIG. This TCR came from a woman older than 75 with COVID-19, enrolled during active disease. The V gene is TRBV30 and the J gene is TRBJ2-1; TRBD2 aligns with 9 central bases. The sample comprised peripheral blood. In nucleotide form, the sequence is TGTGCCTGCATAGCGGGGGCCTCCAATGAGCAGTTCTTC. Translated, it reads CACIAGASNEQFF.